This entry concerns a single TCR beta chain. This record belongs to a study of blood T cell repertoires in COVID-19. Study-level information: The United States, Italy and Spain supplied acute and convalescent COVID-19 samples. PBMCs, B-cell-depleted T cells, or T cells were the source of the cDNA or gDNA that made up the material.

This CDR3 region has 15 residues. J was trimmed by 4 bases and V by 2 bases; bases with no gene match: 3. Germline V CDR1 and CDR2: SGHRS, YFSETQ. In the original analysis: Estimation of nucleated cell counts was performed using reference gene primer amplification. Sequencing used immunoSEQ multiplex PCR; TCRdb keeps in-frame clones, though not all of them. That table furnishes V, J and clone size, whereas the DNA furnished D and trimming. The sample includes around 300,000 clones, about 90% of them seen just once. Participant age was roughly 18 to 95 years, and participants resided in 25 or so US areas.

The chain employs TRBV5-1 and TRBJ2-2; 9 nucleotides align to TRBD1. The source is a woman aged 18 to 35 with acute COVID-19. Sample: PBMCs or T cells enriched from blood (not recorded which). Here the CDR3 DNA reads TGCGCCAGCAGCTTTGGGGACAGGGTCACCGGGGAGCTGTTTTTT. Its translation is CASSFGDRVTGELFF.